This record covers a single TCR beta chain. The length of the CDR3 is 16 residues. Trimming cost V 3 bases and J 2 bases, with 16 bases left between them. In germline, CDR1 is MNHEY, CDR2 SVGEGT. This sample is part of a study of blood T cell repertoires in COVID-19. Original analysis: Cell counts per sample came from amplifying reference gene primers. Sequenced by immunoSEQ multiplex PCR; TCRdb stores in-frame clones only, minus some. V and J calls and clone size are as listed in that table; D and trimming were resolved from the DNA. Found here are about 38,000 clones, approximately 93% of them singletons; the top ten hold roughly 3.7%.

This TCR came from a human donor with active COVID-19. The donor label of this sample is uncertain. The rearrangement uses TRBV6-2 or TRBV6-3 and TRBJ2-5; a weak D match, TRBD2 (6 bases). The sample consisted of peripheral blood. The CDR3 nucleotides are TGTGCCAGCAGTTATGTCGGAGGGACCCCTCAAGAGACCCAGTACTTC. This sequence encodes CASSYVGGTPQETQYF.